This passage covers 5 T cell receptor beta chains from one sample sequenced in a study of blood T cell repertoires in COVID-19. Profiling relied on immunoSEQ multiplex PCR, and the TCRdb table lists in-frame clones only, not all of them. The repertoire includes a few hundred thousand clones, 65% to 85% of them detected once, and roughly 3.6% sits in the top ten. The specimen was PBMCs or T cells enriched from blood (not recorded which). These receptors all come from a man in his fifties or sixties who had recovered from COVID-19.

This clone has only a few counts. The chain employs TRBV7-2 and TRBJ2-7; D might be TRBD1 (6 bases). The CDR3 is made up of 14 amino acids. CDR1 and CDR2 from the germline V gene are SGHTA and FQGNSA. Trimming removed 4 bases at V and 12 bases at J, with 22 bases between. The CDR3 nucleotides are TGTGCCAGCAGCTCACCTCCACAGGGCAGAAAATGGTACTTC. It translates to CASSSPPQGRKWYF.

The chain has TRBV28 and TRBJ1-3, with no clear D. The CDR3 contains 13 residues. The germline CDR1 and CDR2 sequences are MDHEN and SYDVKM. Trimming shortened V by 7 bases and J by 3 bases, and 10 bases separated the two germline ends. CDR3 sequence reads: CASTTSFGNTIYF. The CDR3, as DNA: TGTGCCAGCACCACTTCATTTGGAAACACCATATATTTT.

The rearrangement uses TRBV7-8 and TRBJ2-1; 9 bases line up with TRBD2. The junction had 11 bases not matched to a gene; V was cut back by 11 bases and J by 9 bases. Germline CDR1 reads SGHVS; CDR2 reads FQNEAQ. This CDR3 contains 13 residues. The CDR3 spells CAGAVSGSGEQFF. The DNA of the CDR3 is TGTGCCGGAGCGGTTAGCGGGAGTGGTGAGCAGTTCTTC.

This clone was seen only a few times. The V and J genes are TRBV7-3 and TRBJ1-2; a possible D gene is TRBD1 (6 bases). With 5 bases removed from V and 4 bases from J, the gap between germline ends came to 17 bases. Germline V lookup: CDR1 SGHTA, CDR2 FQGTGA. This CDR3 is built from 15 residues. The CDR3 sequence: CASSPHGGLSYGYTF. The DNA of the CDR3 is TGTGCCAGCAGCCCCCACGGGGGGCTTTCCTATGGCTACACCTTC.

The rearrangement links TRBV6-1 to TRBJ1-2, with 12 bases lining up with TRBD1. The CDR3 totals 15 residues. Trimming took 3 bases from V and 8 from J; bases not matched to a gene: 7. The germline gives CDR1 MNHNS, CDR2 SASEGT. The CDR3 loop is CASSDSGTGGLGYTF. CDR3 coding DNA: TGTGCCAGCAGTGATTCCGGGACAGGGGGCTTGGGCTACACCTTC.